This is a list of T cell receptor beta chains from one sample in a study of a mutant IDH1 vaccine in newly diagnosed glioma. Antigens of these TCRs are unknown. The table came from immunoSEQ multiplex PCR; TCRdb's copy has only in-frame clones and leaves some out. Here the sample spans about 38,000 clones, around three quarters being singletons. The sequenced sample was PBMCs, obtained from a glioma patient whose treatment included an IDH1 peptide vaccine. The receptor source for this set is a man aged 35 to 55 with glioma. CDR3s include the opening cysteine and the closing phenylalanine or tryptophan. The D gene is left open where the match is weak. Expanded clones are given a class, and other clones once, few, many or no size at all.

d_gene,j_gene,abundance,v_gene,CDR3aa,CDR3nt
NA,TRBJ1-6,NA,TRBV6-1,CASRVGDSPLHF,TGTGCCAGCAGAGTGGGGGATTCACCCCTCCACTTT
TRBD1,TRBJ1-2,NA,TRBV6-6,CASRNGAGGDYGYTF,TGTGCCAGCAGAAACGGGGCAGGGGGCGACTATGGCTACACCTTC
NA,TRBJ1-3,NA,TRBV9,CASSVRSTGNTIYF,TGTGCCAGCAGCGTCAGGTCCACTGGAAACACCATATATTTT
TRBD1,TRBJ2-7,NA,TRBV27,CASSLTDRGRREQYF,TGTGCCAGCAGTTTAACGGACAGGGGGCGCCGGGAGCAGTACTTC
NA,TRBJ2-7,NA,TRBV5-6,CASSIGSSYEQYF,TGTGCCAGCAGCATAGGAAGCTCCTACGAGCAGTACTTC
TRBD1,TRBJ1-1,few,TRBV29-1,CSALPGTGKGNTEAFF,TGCAGCGCTTTGCCCGGGACAGGGAAAGGGAACACTGAAGCTTTCTTT
NA,TRBJ2-4,few,TRBV19,CASSVEPNIQYF,TGTGCCAGTAGTGTCGAGCCGAACATTCAGTACTTC
NA,TRBJ1-2,NA,TRBV5-5,CASSRADTGSSHLF,TGTGCCAGCAGCCGAGCCGACACAGGGTCCTCTCACCTCTTC
NA,TRBJ1-1,NA,TRBV5-4,CASSNNRDITEAFF,TGTGCCAGCAGCAATAACAGGGATATCACTGAAGCTTTCTTT
NA,TRBJ2-7,NA,TRBV13,CASSLTAAPYEQYF,TGTGCCAGCAGCTTAACAGCTGCCCCCTACGAGCAGTACTTC